The clone carrying this T cell receptor (beta chain) was seen ten or more times. Antigen unknown. The source material, RNA transcripts, was used to amplify TCR beta CDR3 regions. HTBI primers were employed in a first-round RT-PCR of the TCR CDR3. Via MiXCR, TCRdb re-called the multiplex PCR reads, giving one row per CDR3 protein. The sample has hundreds of thousands of distinct CDR3 sequences, over 12% seen once. This record comes from a study of T cells in Graves' hyperthyroidism and ophthalmopathy. Regarding the study as a whole: A model of 13 V-J pairs discriminated ophthalmopathy from stable hyperthyroidism.

In the ophthalmopathy cohort, Clinical Activity Score was at least 3, NOSPECS grade at least 4, and duration under 3 months. Used for diagnoses were clinical symptoms, serum thyroxine and TRAb, thyroid ultrasound and orbital computed tomography. PBMCs were sourced from roughly 9.3 ml fresh peripheral blood. This CDR3 has 14 amino acids. Unmatched junction bases numbered 9, after V lost 8 bases and J lost 9 bases. Germline loops: CDR1 LNHDA, CDR2 SQIVND (reference sequence). The rearrangement uses TRBV19 and TRBJ1-6; TRBD1 matches at 8 bases. Sequenced sample: blood. This receptor was identified in a woman in her thirties or forties with Graves' ophthalmopathy. CDR3 residues: CASGLGQGPSPLHF. The CDR3 bases are TGTGCCAGTGGATTAGGACAGGGCCCTTCACCCCTCCACTTT.